What follows is one TCR beta chain and its context. This sample stems from a study of STAT5B mutations in CD4+ large granular lymphocyte leukemia. About the research overall: Among healthy controls, a particular HLA allele went with more CDR3 'QG' motifs.

The survey-level immunoSEQ assay was used. Produced via immunoSEQ multiplex PCR; TCRdb's table is partial and in-frame only. This table has 30,000 to 40,000 clones, approximately 89% appearing once. The sequence was collected from a human donor in good health. Material: CD4+ T cells from blood buffy coats.

Here the CDR3 reads CASSVEGTGELFF. The DNA of the CDR3 is TGTGCCAGCAGCGTAGAGGGCACCGGGGAGCTGTTTTTT. V and J are TRBV9 and TRBJ2-2; D is ambiguous. The CDR3 consists of 13 residues. CDR1 is SGDLS, CDR2 YYNGEE, per germline. Between the trimmed V and J ends, which lost 0 bases and 4 bases, there was a span of 4 bases. Complete variable domain (other parts from reference TRBV9 and TRBJ2-2): DSGVTQTPKHLITATGQRVTLRCSPRSGDLSVYWYQQSLDQGLQFLIQYYNGEERAKGNILERFSAQQFPDLHSELNLSSLELGDSALYFCASSVEGTGELFFGEGSRLTVL.